Following are 4 T cell receptor beta chains from one sample sequenced in a study of blood T cell repertoires in COVID-19 (dated by TCRdb to 2020 to 2022). The library was built by means of the immunoSEQ multiplex PCR assay. The table comes from immuneACCESS by way of TCRdb, which keeps in-frame sequences with V and J called. Part of the clones is missing from these tables; in studies checked, under half for an unresolved V gene and the rest for unknown reasons. The sample includes 150,000 or so clones, with roughly 80% observed a single time. The ten largest clonotypes hold roughly 5% of the sample. The sequencing input was PBMCs or T cells enriched from blood (not recorded which). All receptors derive from a woman between 35 and 50 years old with acute COVID-19.

In its sample, this clone was seen once. The V gene is TRBV10-1, the J gene TRBJ2-1; 8 bases align to TRBD2. Per the germline V gene, CDR1 is WNHNN and CDR2 is SYGVQD (reference sequence). The CDR3 loop spans 14 amino acids. V trimming: 7 bases; J trimming: 6 bases; junction bases outside the gene matches: 8. The CDR3 DNA reads TGCGCCAGCACCGGCGGGGGGAGCGGCAATGAGCAGTTCTTC. Protein: CASTGGGSGNEQFF.

The chain couples TRBV5-1 to TRBJ2-2; D gene unclear. The germline V gene has CDR1 SGHRS and CDR2 YFSETQ. The CDR3 runs to 12 residues. Trimming took 4 bases from V and 3 from J, leaving 4 bases between them. The CDR3 DNA reads as TGCGCCAGCAGCCGGTACACCGGGGAGCTGTTTTTT. Translated: CASSRYTGELFF. Using reference TRBV5-1 and TRBJ2-2 for the parts outside the CDR3, the full variable domain is KAGVTQTPRYLIKTRGQQVTLSCSPISGHRSVSWYQQTPGQGLQFLFEYFSETQRNKGNFPGRFSGRQFSNSRSEMNVSTLELGDSALYLCASSRYTGELFFGEGSRLTVL.

This rearrangement joins TRBV24-1 to TRBJ2-1; 8 bases map to TRBD2. Per the germline V gene, CDR1 is KGHDR and CDR2 is SFDVKD. The V gene end was trimmed by 4 bases and the J gene end by 5 bases; junction bases not matched to a gene: 9. The CDR3 is 16 residues long. CDR3 residues: CATSDPSGRINNEQFF. The CDR3 DNA sequence: TGTGCCACCAGTGACCCTAGCGGGCGAATTAACAATGAGCAGTTCTTC.

This clone was found a few times. The V and J genes are TRBV6-5 and TRBJ2-5, with D maybe TRBD2 (6 bases). This CDR3 has 15 residues. V was pared by 6 bases and J by 9 bases, with 23 bases between. Germline assignment: CDR1 MNHEY and CDR2 SVGAGI. CDR3 loop: CASRNDGAGTWAQYF. The CDR3 DNA sequence: TGTGCCAGCAGGAACGATGGGGCGGGGACTTGGGCCCAGTACTTC.